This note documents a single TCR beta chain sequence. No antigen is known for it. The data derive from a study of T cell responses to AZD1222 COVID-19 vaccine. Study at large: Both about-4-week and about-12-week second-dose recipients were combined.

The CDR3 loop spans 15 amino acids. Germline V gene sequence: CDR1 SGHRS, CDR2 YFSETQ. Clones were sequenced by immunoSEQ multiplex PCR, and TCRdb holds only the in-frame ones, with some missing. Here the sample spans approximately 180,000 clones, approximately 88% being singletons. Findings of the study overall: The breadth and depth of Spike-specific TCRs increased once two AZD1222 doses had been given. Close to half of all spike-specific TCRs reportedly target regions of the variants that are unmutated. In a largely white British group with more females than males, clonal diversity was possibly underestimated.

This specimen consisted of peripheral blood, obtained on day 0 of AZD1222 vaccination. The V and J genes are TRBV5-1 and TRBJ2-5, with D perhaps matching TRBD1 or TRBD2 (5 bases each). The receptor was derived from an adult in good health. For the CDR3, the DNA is TGCGCGAGCCTCCTTGGGGGATCGGTCTCAGAGACCCAGTACTTC. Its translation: CASLLGGSVSETQYF.